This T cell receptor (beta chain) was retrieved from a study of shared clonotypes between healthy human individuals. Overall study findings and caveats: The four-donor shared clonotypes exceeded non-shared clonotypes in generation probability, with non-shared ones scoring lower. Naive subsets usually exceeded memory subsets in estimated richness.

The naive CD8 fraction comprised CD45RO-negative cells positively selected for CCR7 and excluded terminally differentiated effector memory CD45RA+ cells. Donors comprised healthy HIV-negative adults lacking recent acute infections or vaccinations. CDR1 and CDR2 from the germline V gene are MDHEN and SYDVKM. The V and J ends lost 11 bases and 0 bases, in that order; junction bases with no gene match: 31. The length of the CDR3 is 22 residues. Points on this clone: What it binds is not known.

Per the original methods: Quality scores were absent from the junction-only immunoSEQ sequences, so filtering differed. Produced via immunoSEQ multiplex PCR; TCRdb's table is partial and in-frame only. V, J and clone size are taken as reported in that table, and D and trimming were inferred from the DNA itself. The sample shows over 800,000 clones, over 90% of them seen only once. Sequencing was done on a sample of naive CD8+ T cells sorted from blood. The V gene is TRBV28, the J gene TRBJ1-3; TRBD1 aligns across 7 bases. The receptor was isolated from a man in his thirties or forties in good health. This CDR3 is CAASSLRLGRGSPNSSGNTIYF. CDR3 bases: TGTGCCGCCTCAAGTCTTAGGCTGGGCAGGGGGTCCCCTAATAGCTCTGGAAACACCATATATTTT.